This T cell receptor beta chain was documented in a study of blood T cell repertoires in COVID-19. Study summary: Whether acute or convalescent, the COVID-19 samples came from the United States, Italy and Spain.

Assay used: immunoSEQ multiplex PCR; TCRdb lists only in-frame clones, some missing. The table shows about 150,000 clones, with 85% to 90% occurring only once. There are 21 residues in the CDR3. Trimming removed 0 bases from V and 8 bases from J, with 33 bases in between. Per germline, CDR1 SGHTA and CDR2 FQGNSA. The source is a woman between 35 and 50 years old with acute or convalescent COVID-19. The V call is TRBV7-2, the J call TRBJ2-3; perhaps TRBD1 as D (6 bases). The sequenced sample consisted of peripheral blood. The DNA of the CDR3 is TGTGCCAGCAGCTTAGCGGTTAACCTTCAGTTTGGCGGGCCGACAGGAGGTACGCAGTATTTT. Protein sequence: CASSLAVNLQFGGPTGGTQYF.